This T cell receptor (beta chain) was identified in a study of cytomegalovirus exposure and HLA in healthy donors (dated by TCRdb to about 2017). For the wider study: An earlier analysis of 587 of the donors reported about 280 Gb of sequence data and around 120 million unique TCR beta sequences obtained from 180 million or so T cells. Roughly 320 gigabases of sequencing data and approximately 92 million unique TCR sequences made up an early release that covered approximately 620 HLA-typed donors. Of the approximately 400 genotyped donors, approximately 80% fell in the genetic ancestry cluster associated with self-reported Caucasian donors. The aim of the study was to test whether cataloging public T cell receptors could identify signatures of past pathogen exposure. The T cell repertoires of some 700 subjects were profiled by immunosequencing and related to cytomegalovirus serostatus. Besides the first cohort of 666 subjects, a separate validation cohort made up of 120 different subjects was used. The study combined high-throughput TCR immunosequencing, statistical association of individual TCRs with disease status, and machine learning to predict cytomegalovirus infection status. In a later analysis, previously published TCR beta repertoires from 550 to 700 donors were re-analyzed and high-resolution HLA genotyping was added so that TCR occurrence patterns could be studied. The later analysis used no new phenotypic data to find candidate immune exposures, relying instead on TCR beta sequences and their occurrence across donors. An earlier analysis of some 500 of the donors used high-throughput TCR beta sequencing to judge whether each TCR beta V gene segment behaved as functional or pseudogenic. Donor age, sex, ethnicity and CMV serostatus were compiled together with the repertoire data. A later genetic analysis took genome-wide SNP genotypes for about 55% of the 666 donors and used that subset as a discovery cohort. Every repertoire in the discovery cohort had been generated on one and the same sequencing platform. Class I and class II HLA loci were covered by the typing at four-digit resolution. The number of donors typed differed by locus, with about 629-640 for A, B, C, DRB1 and DQB1, roughly 520 for DQA1, 600 to 610 for DPA1, and around 450 for DPB1. Because of strong linkage in the cohort, five DR-DQ haplotypes were treated as single units for association and clustering. Across around 400 genotyped donors of the cohort, an average of roughly 250,000 unique TCR beta nucleotide sequences per donor were sequenced, and roughly 20% of those sequences were non-productive. Summary of the overall study and its limitations: A later genetic analysis reported fewer N-insertions in productive TCRs among donors in an Asian-associated ancestry cluster than the roughly 700-donor mean. Across donors, most TCR sequences were observed very rarely, whereas some public TCRs were present in many individuals. The cohort was sequenced for TCR beta chains only, and without alpha or paired-chain data the features that could be detected were limited. In an earlier analysis of about 540 of the donors, most TCR beta V segments were observed in productive rearrangements about 87% or about 30% of the time, broadly matching IMGT annotations. Linkage disequilibrium might explain the correlated functional status among segregating V segments, but an unknown experimental factor could not be excluded. In a later analysis, several top co-occurrence clusters were reported to appear linked to parvovirus B19, influenza, CMV and Epstein-Barr virus. In a later analysis, most CMV-associated TCR beta chains were found to appear HLA-restricted, with HLA associations seemingly driven largely by CMV exposure. Because counts were too low, approximately 15 rarely observed V segments, including chromosome 9 orphons, were excluded from the earlier analysis of several hundred of the donors. Because HLA typing was missing for some donors at each locus, association tests included only the typed subset. A later analysis found that TCR association rates varied across HLA loci, with DRB1 alleles showing the most associated TCRs and HLA-C alleles the fewest. A further reported finding was that TCR beta sequences accurately predicted the HLA-A and HLA-B alleles for most subjects in the first cohort. CMV serostatus was the only immune exposure information available for the cohort. Specific HLA alleles were associated with over 15,000 TCR beta sequences at a false discovery rate of 0.05 in a later analysis. The classifier was reported to diagnose cytomegalovirus status with high specificity and sensitivity in both the original cohort and the validation cohort. Some IMGT-functional V segments, including TRBV6-2 and TRBV6-3, could not be distinguished by the 87-base-pair reads and were therefore excluded. In a later analysis, HLA-associated TCR beta chains showed more clonal expansion and lower generation probabilities than non-associated chains that were equally common. The study gave a list of about 160 TCR beta chains associated with cytomegalovirus. Roughly uniform sequencing depth across donors was assumed in presence/absence analyses, although this assumption may not hold. Assigning TCR associations to individual alleles was difficult when HLA alleles, especially DR and DQ, strongly co-occurred. Three of the identified cytomegalovirus-associated TCR beta chains were confirmed in vitro to be specific for cytomegalovirus antigens. A cluster of highly shared sequence variants was judged likely to be a technical artifact of the sequencing pipeline. It was suggested by the authors that the approach could potentially be generalized to other disease states and immunological phenotypes. V-gene and J-gene trimming of TCR beta chains was associated with a missense DCLRE1C variant in a later genetic analysis, and the association was replicated in an independent cohort.

Comments on this clone: Its recognized antigen is unknown. The input lacks base qualities; no much larger clone sits a single base away.

Receptors were amplified or captured by the immunoSEQ multiplex PCR assay. A mixture of 60 forward primers for TCR Vbeta segments and 13 reverse primers for TCR Jbeta segments was used in the multiplex PCR. The CDR3 region of rearranged TCR beta genes was amplified from genomic DNA by a multiplex PCR assay. On the Illumina HiSeq System, the amplified TCR beta libraries were sequenced as 87-base-pair reads. Per the authors' processing: A later analysis tallied around 80 million unique TCR beta chains across the 666 repertoires, and about 12 million of those chains were shared by two or more donors. Raw reads were error-corrected and collapsed into unique sequences by a nearest-neighbor algorithm in which closely related sequences were merged to remove PCR and sequencing errors. To assign V, D and J gene segments, CDR3 sequences were aligned to IMGT reference sequences. For a sequence to be retained, at least a six-nucleotide match to both a V gene segment and a J gene segment was required. A rearrangement counted as productive if the CDR3 had no stop codons and remained in frame with V and J, and every other rearrangement counted as non-productive. Following IMGT convention, CDR3 was defined as the stretch from the second conserved V-encoded cysteine up to the conserved J-encoded phenylalanine. In an earlier analysis of more than 550 of the donors, sequences lacking an unambiguous match to a single V gene segment were excluded. In an earlier analysis of almost 600 of the donors, a V segment was called functional when productive rearrangements were above 56.7%, and segregating when the standard deviation between donors exceeded 5%. A statistical classification framework was built for diagnosing cytomegalovirus status from the catalog of TCR beta chain sequences. V and J gene assignment, in a later analysis, came from comparing TCR nucleotide sequences with IMGT/GENE-DB human TR gene sequences. A later analysis assigned CDR3 sequences and most-parsimonious VDJ recombination scenarios with the TCRdist pipeline. In a later analysis, each TCR beta chain was defined by its CDR3 amino acid sequence together with its V-gene family, and reads without a unique V-gene family were excluded. As a way to deal with suspected cross-contamination and a sequencing artifact, a later analysis dropped under 600 nucleotide sequences that were highly shared and had low generation probability. For each public chain, a later analysis derived a clonal expansion index from normalized ranks of inferred template counts within each repertoire. In a later analysis, generation probabilities were computed with a VDJ recombination model fitted to out-of-frame rearrangements, and the resulting probabilities were checked against IGoR. Hypergeometric tests were used in a later analysis to score TCR-TCR, TCR-HLA and TCR-CMV co-occurrence, with a repertoire-size bias correction applied to the TCR pairs. A later analysis estimated false discovery rates by permuting HLA or CMV assignments 20 times. In a later analysis, co-occurring TCRs were grouped with DBSCAN, and TCRdist sequence similarity was added when clustering was performed within HLA-allele-positive subsets. Repertoires with fewer than 30,000 or more than 120,000 public chains, plus five repertoires with anomalous nucleotide sharing, were excluded from co-occurrence clustering. TCRdb holds this immuneACCESS table with in-frame rearrangements only. Some clones are missing; in checked studies, unresolved V genes explain under half, and the rest has no known cause. That table is the source of V, J and clone size, and D and trimming were worked out from the DNA. This sample lists fewer than 150,000 clones; 82% were detected once. The ten largest clones represent around 2.4% of the sample.

The cohort consisted of some 670 healthy bone marrow donors. At the time of sampling, all cohort members were nominally healthy, though unrecorded immune exposures were likely present. The donor was CMV seronegative and belonged to the group of around 400 seronegative cohort members. A peripheral blood sample was provided by each donor, and peripheral blood mononuclear cells were used for TCR beta sequencing. The Qiagen DNeasy Blood Extraction Kit was used to extract genomic DNA from the blood cell samples. CDR1 and CDR2, per the germline V gene (reference sequence), are LNHDA and SQIVND. V is reduced by 9 bases and J by 8 bases, leaving a spacing of 14 bases between them. Reading from cysteine to phenylalanine, the CDR3 counts 13 amino acids. Kept here is only the CDR3 DNA, which spans 39 bases and is read in frame from base 1.

The sample taken for sequencing was PBMCs. The rearrangement joined TRBV19 to TRBJ2-6; TRBD1 might be the D gene, on 5 matching bases. The TCR sequence derives from a male donor in good health and CMV-seronegative. The CDR3 protein is CASWTSESNVLTF. In nucleotides, the sequence is TGTGCCAGCTGGACAAGCGAATCCAACGTCCTGACTTTC.